A selection of T cell receptor beta chains follows, all from one sample in a study of T-cell reconstitution after alpha-beta-depleted transplantation in children. One entry per CDR3 protein results from TCRdb running MiXCR on the PCR reads. The data show 300,000 to 350,000 distinct CDR3 sequences, around 25% seen once. Sequencing used PBMCs, mostly from graft donor cells, obtained 180 days after TCRalphabeta/CD19-depleted stem cell transplant. Receptors originate from a male patient younger than 18 who had a stem cell transplant for acute lymphoblastic leukemia, so the T cells may come from the graft donor. CDR3s include the opening cysteine and the closing phenylalanine or tryptophan. A D gene is named only where the DNA matches it firmly. Size is stated for part of the rows, as once, few or many counts, or as a class when the clone is expanded.

TRBJ2-7	NA	TRBV5-1	few	TGCGCCAGCAGCTTCCGGGATACATCCTTCGAGCAGTACTTC	CASSFRDTSFEQYF
TRBJ2-4	NA	TRBV6-5	NA	TGTGCCAGCAGTTACGCGGCAGGGGCCAACATTCAGTACTTC	CASSYAAGANIQYF
TRBJ2-4	NA	TRBV2	NA	TGTGCCAGCAGTCGACGGGGCAGGGTAAACATTCAGTACTTC	CASSRRGRVNIQYF
TRBJ2-7	TRBD2	TRBV11-1	NA	TGTGCCAGCAGCTTACGTCGCGGGAGGGACCCCTACGAGCAGTACTTC	CASSLRRGRDPYEQYF
TRBJ2-3	TRBD2	TRBV20-1	NA	TGCAGTGCTAGGCGACTAGCGGCAGATACGCAGTATTTT	CSARRLAADTQYF
TRBJ1-5	NA	TRBV29-1	few	TGCAGCGTTGTTTCGGGGGATAGCAATCAGCCCCAGCATTTT	CSVVSGDSNQPQHF
TRBJ1-5	NA	TRBV20-1	few	TGCAGTGCTAGCGGACAGCTCAATCAGCCCCAGCATTTT	CSASGQLNQPQHF
TRBJ2-1	TRBD1	TRBV27	few	TGTGCCAGCAGTCCCCGGGACAGGACCTACAATGAGCAGTTCTTC	CASSPRDRTYNEQFF
TRBJ2-3	NA	TRBV20-1	few	TGCAGTGCCGTCGCTCTAGGGAGTGACAGATTTTCGAGCACAGATACGCAGTATTTT	CSAVALGSDRFSSTDTQYF
TRBJ2-3	NA	TRBV20-1	few	TGCAGTGCTAGCTCGCTGCAGAGCACAGATACGCAGTATTTT	CSASSLQSTDTQYF
TRBJ2-4	TRBD2	TRBV10-2	few	TGCGCCAGCAGTGAGTCAAGGGGCGGGAGAAACATTCAGTACTTC	CASSESRGGRNIQYF
TRBJ1-5	NA	TRBV18	NA	TGTGCCAGCTCACACTCCCGGGACACCAATCAGCCCCAGCATTTT	CASSHSRDTNQPQHF
TRBJ1-5	NA	TRBV7-9	few	TGTGCCAGCAGCTTAGTAACGGGAGCCAGCAATCAGCCCCAGCATTTT	CASSLVTGASNQPQHF